Listed below are T cell receptor beta chains from one sample, sequenced in a study of T cell responses to AZD1222 COVID-19 vaccine. TCRdb keeps only in-frame clones here, not all; method: immunoSEQ multiplex PCR. In the table there are over 95,000 clones, 65% to 85% of which are singletons. The material was peripheral blood, obtained 28 days after the second AZD1222 dose. The source is an adult who received the AZD1222 COVID-19 vaccine. CDR3s include the opening cysteine and the closing phenylalanine or tryptophan. D genes are given only for firm matches. Clone sizes are given selectively: once, few, many, or a class where the clone is expanded.

v_call	clone_size	j_call	d_call	cdr3_nt	cdr3_aa
TRBV6-5	-	TRBJ2-3	-	TGTGCCAGCAGTTTCTCGGACATCTCCACAGATACGCAGTATTTT	CASSFSDISTDTQYF
TRBV3-1/TRBV3-2	-	TRBJ2-7	-	TGTGCCAGCAGCCAAGTCAGCCCCTCCTACGAGCAGTACTTC	CASSQVSPSYEQYF
TRBV25-1	-	TRBJ2-7	-	TGTGCCAGCTTTACCGGGCCACCCTACGAGCAGTACTTC	CASFTGPPYEQYF
TRBV11-2	-	TRBJ2-1	TRBD2	TGTGCCAGCAGAATAGCGGGACCGTCCTACAATGAGCAGTTCTTC	CASRIAGPSYNEQFF
TRBV9	-	TRBJ1-6	-	TGTGCCAGCAGCGTAACGGGGGGTTCACCCCTCCACTTT	CASSVTGGSPLHF
TRBV6-1	-	TRBJ2-3	-	TGTGCCAGCAGTGAAGCCCAAATTCCGAGGAGTAATACGCAGTATTTT	CASSEAQIPRSNTQYF
TRBV12-5	-	TRBJ1-3	-	TGTGCTAGTGGTTTGGTACTTGCCCGCCCTCCTGGAAACACCATATATTTT	CASGLVLARPPGNTIYF
TRBV27	-	TRBJ2-1	TRBD1	TGTGCCACCTATACCGGGACAGAAGTCAATGAGCAGTTCTTC	CATYTGTEVNEQFF
TRBV19	-	TRBJ2-5	-	TGTGCCAGTAGTCTCTACGGTGGTGGTTTCGAGGAGACCCAGTACTTC	CASSLYGGGFEETQYF
TRBV2	-	TRBJ2-7	TRBD2	TGTGCCAGCAATATAGGGGCTAGCGGGAGATACGGCCACTCCTACGAGCAGTACTTC	CASNIGASGRYGHSYEQYF
TRBV18	-	TRBJ1-1	-	TGTGCCAGCTCACCCTCGGGGGCGTTGGGGTTAAACACTGAAGCTTTCTTT	CASSPSGALGLNTEAFF
TRBV2	-	TRBJ1-4	-	TGTGCCGGCACCACAGGGAATAGTCTGTTTTTT	CAGTTGNSLFF
TRBV2	-	TRBJ1-4	-	TGTGCCAGCAGTGAAGCAGGGACGGGTAATGAAAAACTGTTTTTT	CASSEAGTGNEKLFF
TRBV6-1	-	TRBJ2-7	TRBD2	TGTGCCAGCAGTGTAGCACTAGCGCTTGCCTACGAGCAGTACTTC	CASSVALALAYEQYF
TRBV4-3	-	TRBJ2-1	TRBD2	TGCGCCAGCAGCCAAAACACAAGACTAGCGGCGAACAATGAGCAGTTCTTC	CASSQNTRLAANNEQFF
TRBV5-1	once	TRBJ2-3	-	TGCGCCAGCAGCTTGTCGGGGGGCCGCGGAGATACGCAGTATTTT	CASSLSGGRGDTQYF
TRBV11-2	-	TRBJ1-1	-	TGTGCCAGCAGCTTAGTGCGGGGGAGGACCAACACTGAAGCTTTCTTT	CASSLVRGRTNTEAFF
TRBV7-3	-	TRBJ2-5	-	TGTGCCAGCAGCTTAATGGGGGGAGAGACCCAGTACTTC	CASSLMGGETQYF
TRBV10-3	-	TRBJ1-1	-	TGTGCCATCAGTGAAATAGGGGCGAACACTGAAGCTTTCTTT	CAISEIGANTEAFF
TRBV10-1	-	TRBJ2-7	TRBD1	TGCGCCAGCAGTGAGTCGAAAGGGGGCTTGTACGAGCAGTACTTC	CASSESKGGLYEQYF
TRBV7-9	-	TRBJ2-1	-	TGTGCCAGCAGCCCAGACAGGGAGGTCAATGAGCAGTTCTTC	CASSPDREVNEQFF
TRBV7-9	-	TRBJ2-5	-	TGTGCCAGCAGCTTAGCCAGTGAGACCCAGTACTTC	CASSLASETQYF
TRBV19	-	TRBJ1-1	TRBD1	TGTGCCAGTATTCTCTACAGGGGAGGGATTCCGGAAGCTTTCTTT	CASILYRGGIPEAFF
TRBV6-5	-	TRBJ2-7	TRBD1	TGTGCCAGCACGACAGGGGATTCCTACGAGCAGTACTTC	CASTTGDSYEQYF
TRBV24-1	-	TRBJ2-2	-	TGTGCCACCAGTGATTGGCAGGCCCCCGGGGAGCTGTTTTTT	CATSDWQAPGELFF
TRBV29-1	-	TRBJ2-7	TRBD2	TGCAGCGTTGCGGGACCTAGCGGGAGTGTAGGCGAGCAGTACTTC	CSVAGPSGSVGEQYF
TRBV2	-	TRBJ1-6	-	TGTGCCAGCAGGGGCAGTCCAAATTCACCCCTCCACTTT	CASRGSPNSPLHF
TRBV15	-	TRBJ2-7	TRBD1	TGTGCCACCAGCAGAGCGGGACAGGGGGCGTACGAGCAGTACTTC	CATSRAGQGAYEQYF
TRBV10-2	-	TRBJ2-7	-	TGCGCCAGCAGTACCCAGGGCTACGAGCAGTACTTC	CASSTQGYEQYF
TRBV10-3	-	TRBJ1-2	-	TGTGCCATCGGTCAGGAGTCTAACTATGGCTACACCTTC	CAIGQESNYGYTF
TRBV5-1	-	TRBJ1-6	-	TGCGCCAGCAGCTTAGGCAGTTTCGTCGGGTCACCCCTCCACTTT	CASSLGSFVGSPLHF
TRBV5-1	-	TRBJ2-7	-	TGCGCCAGCAGCTTGGCCGAAAACCCCTACGAGCAGTACTTC	CASSLAENPYEQYF